This T cell receptor (beta chain) emerged from a study of OX40 agonist ivuxolimab in advanced cancers. Looked up from germline, CDR1 is MNHEY and CDR2 is SMNVEV (reference sequence). CDR3 length: 14 residues. The assay was immunoSEQ multiplex PCR, and TCRdb's table has in-frame clones only and misses some. The table has roughly 60,000 clones, about 88% seen once; the top ten hold 4.7%. This receptor was identified in an adult with an advanced solid tumor such as melanoma, head and neck, liver or kidney cancer. Sequencing used CD4+ or CD8+ T cells sorted from blood, obtained in a trial of the OX40 agonist ivuxolimab. The chain joins TRBV27 to TRBJ2-5, with D possibly called TRBD1 or TRBD2 (5 bases each). The better agreement between TRBJ2-7 and the DNA end casts doubt on the J call. The CDR3 protein is CASSRRDGSYEQYF. CDR3 in DNA: TGTGCCAGCAGTAGAAGGGACGGATCCTACGAGCAGTACTTC.